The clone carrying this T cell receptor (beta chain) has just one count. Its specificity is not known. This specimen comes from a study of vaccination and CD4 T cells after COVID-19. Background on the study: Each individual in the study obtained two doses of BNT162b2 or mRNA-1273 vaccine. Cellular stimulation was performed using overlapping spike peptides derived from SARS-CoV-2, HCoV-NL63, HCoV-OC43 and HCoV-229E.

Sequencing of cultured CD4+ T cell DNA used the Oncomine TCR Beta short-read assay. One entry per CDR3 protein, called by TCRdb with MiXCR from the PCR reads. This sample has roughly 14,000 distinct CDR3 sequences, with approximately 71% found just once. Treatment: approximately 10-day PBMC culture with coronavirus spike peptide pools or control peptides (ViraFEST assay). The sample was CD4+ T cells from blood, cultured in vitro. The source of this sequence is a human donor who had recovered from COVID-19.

The CDR3 region has the DNA TGTGCCAGCAGTTCCGCAGGGGGCAGGGGCGGTAGCAATCAGCCCCAGCATTTT. This translates into CASSSAGGRGGSNQPQHF. The chain employs TRBV6-5 and TRBJ1-5, with TRBD1 identical over 8 bases. The CDR3 has 18 amino acids. V gave up 4 bases and J gave up 0 bases; unmatched junction bases: 11. Germline CDR1 and CDR2: MNHEY and SVGAGI.